Listed below are T cell receptor beta chains from one sample, sequenced in a study of T cell changes during pregnancy in multiple sclerosis. Method: immunoSEQ multiplex PCR; TCRdb's copy keeps in-frame clones and lacks some. Of approximately 84,000 clones listed, over 90% are singletons. This specimen consisted of peripheral blood, obtained in the third trimester of pregnancy. These receptors were obtained from a female donor with multiple sclerosis, enrolled in a pregnancy study. The CDR3 runs from the conserved cysteine through the conserved F or W. D genes are given only for firm matches. Expanded clones are given a class, and other clones once, few, many or no size at all.

J	size	V	D	DNA	CDR3
TRBJ1-2	NA	TRBV15	NA	TGTGCCACCAGCAGAGATGCCGGGTTCAGTGAGTATGGCTACACCTTC	CATSRDAGFSEYGYTF
TRBJ2-1	NA	TRBV7-6	TRBD1	TGTGCCAGCAGCCCTAGACAGGGAAGATACAATGAGCAGTTCTTC	CASSPRQGRYNEQFF
TRBJ1-1	once	TRBV9	TRBD1	TGTGCCAGCAGCGTAGCAAGAACCGGGACAGGGTCCACTGAAGCTTTCTTT	CASSVARTGTGSTEAFF
TRBJ1-3	few	TRBV14	NA	TGTGCCAGCAGCCAGGCGGTGGTTGGCAACACCATATATTTT	CASSQAVVGNTIYF
TRBJ2-7	NA	TRBV4-1	TRBD1	TGCGCCAGCAGCCAACTGCCGGGACAGGGGACCTACGAGCAGTACTTC	CASSQLPGQGTYEQYF
TRBJ2-3	NA	TRBV11-2	NA	TGTGCCAGCAGCTTCGGACTGCCCGAGGCCGCGCAGTATTTT	CASSFGLPEAAQYF
TRBJ1-1	NA	TRBV7-9	NA	TGTGCCAGCAGCTTATATTTGAACACTGAAGCTTTCTTT	CASSLYLNTEAFF
TRBJ1-6	NA	TRBV5-1	TRBD1	TGCGCCAGCAGGCCCGGGACAGGGAATTCACCCCTCCACTTT	CASRPGTGNSPLHF
TRBJ1-2	NA	TRBV20-1	NA	TGCAGCCACCCGACAGTCTATGGCTACACCTTC	CSHPTVYGYTF
TRBJ1-5	NA	TRBV27	NA	TGTGCCAGCAGTTTATCAGGCAGGGCAAATCAGCCCCAGCATTTT	CASSLSGRANQPQHF
TRBJ2-4	NA	TRBV19	NA	TGTGCCAGTAACCAGGGAACCAAAAACATTCAGTACTTC	CASNQGTKNIQYF
TRBJ2-3	NA	TRBV6-1	NA	TGTGCCAGCAGTGACCAGCCCCGCCAGGCCGGAGGTGCAGATACGCAGTATTTT	CASSDQPRQAGGADTQYF
TRBJ2-1	NA	TRBV9	TRBD1	TGTGCCAGCAGCCTACTGGGACAGGTCGCCTACAATGAGCAGTTCTTC	CASSLLGQVAYNEQFF
TRBJ1-2	NA	TRBV7-9	NA	TGTGCCAGCAGCTTAGATTCCAGGGGATTGCGCTATGGCTACACCTTC	CASSLDSRGLRYGYTF
TRBJ2-2	NA	TRBV7-9	TRBD2	TGTGCCAGCAGCCAAGCGGGGGGGCTGGTCACCGGGGAGCTGTTTTTT	CASSQAGGLVTGELFF
TRBJ2-3	once	TRBV5-4	NA	TGTGCCAGCAGCACTTGGCAGGCAGATACGCAGTATTTT	CASSTWQADTQYF
TRBJ1-2	NA	TRBV18	NA	TGTGCCAGCTCCGAACCGGGGGCTAACTATGGCTACACCTTC	CASSEPGANYGYTF
TRBJ1-6	NA	TRBV19	TRBD1	TGTGCCAGTAACAACGCGGACAGGGGATATTCACCCCTCCACTTT	CASNNADRGYSPLHF
TRBJ2-5	NA	TRBV19	NA	TGTGCCAGTAACCGGGGTCGGGAGGAGACCCAGTACTTC	CASNRGREETQYF
TRBJ2-1	once	TRBV19	TRBD2	TGTGCCAGTAGTATAGATAGTAGCAGGGAGGGATACAATGAGCAGTTCTTC	CASSIDSSREGYNEQFF
TRBJ2-2	NA	TRBV27	TRBD1	TGTGCCAGCAGGGTCACCGGGACAGGGGTAGTAACCGGGGAGCTGTTTTTT	CASRVTGTGVVTGELFF
TRBJ1-6	once	TRBV6-1	TRBD1	TGTGTCTGCTCGTTAACAGGGGGCGAGACGACACCCCTCCACTTT	CVCSLTGGETTPLHF
TRBJ1-3	NA	TRBV15	NA	TGTGCCACCAACCAAAAGGGGACATCTGGAAACACCATATATTTT	CATNQKGTSGNTIYF
TRBJ2-5	NA	TRBV7-6	TRBD2	TGTGCCAGCAGCAATCCAAAAGGACTAGCGGGGTTTGAAGAGACCCAGTACTTC	CASSNPKGLAGFEETQYF
TRBJ1-2	once	TRBV19	TRBD1	TGTGCCAGTAAACCCCCGGGACAGCAGCTTTATGGCTACACCTTC	CASKPPGQQLYGYTF
TRBJ1-5	NA	TRBV18	NA	TGTGCCAGCTCACCACCGCCACAGAGGGATAGCAATCAGCCCCAGCATTTT	CASSPPPQRDSNQPQHF
TRBJ1-2	NA	TRBV19	TRBD1	TGTGCCAGTAGTTCCCACCCGGGACAGGGTTTTTTGAGTGGCTACACCTTC	CASSSHPGQGFLSGYTF
TRBJ2-5	NA	TRBV7-9	NA	TGTGCCAGCGTGAAGGGGGAGACCCAGTACTTC	CASVKGETQYF
TRBJ2-3	NA	TRBV19	NA	TGTGCCAGTAGTATAGAGCCCGCCGGAGGGGAGGCAGATACGCAGTATTTT	CASSIEPAGGEADTQYF
TRBJ2-3	NA	TRBV7-7	NA	TGTGCTAGCAGCCCCCCCCGGGAGGATACGCAGTATTTT	CASSPPREDTQYF